The rows below give T cell receptor beta chains drawn from one sample of a study of T cell responses to AZD1222 COVID-19 vaccine. Profiled with immunoSEQ multiplex PCR; TCRdb holds only in-frame clones, not every one. The sample has about 150,000 clones, around 88% seen once. The starting material was peripheral blood, obtained on day 0 of AZD1222 vaccination. Every receptor here comes from an adult in good health. Each CDR3 is given with its conserved first and last residue. The D gene is left open where the match is weak. Clone sizes are given selectively: once, few, many, or a class where the clone is expanded.

V	J	D	size	DNA	CDR3
TRBV30	TRBJ2-1	.	.	TGTGCCCAATCAGAGGGACACCCCTACAATGAGCAGTTCTTC	CAQSEGHPYNEQFF
TRBV2	TRBJ2-7	.	.	TGTGCCAGCAGTCGGACAGTAACCCACGAGCAGTACTTC	CASSRTVTHEQYF
TRBV3-1/TRBV3-2	TRBJ1-6	.	.	TGTGCCACCGGGGGACGGAATAATTCACCCCTCCACTTT	CATGGRNNSPLHF
TRBV30	TRBJ2-3	.	.	TGTGCCTGGAGTGTACTGGAAGGTACGCAGTATTTT	CAWSVLEGTQYF
TRBV5-4	TRBJ1-2	.	.	TGTGCCAGCAGCTTGGTTTCAGGGAATGGCTACACCTTC	CASSLVSGNGYTF
TRBV13	TRBJ2-4	.	.	TGTGCCAGCAGCTTAATGAGAGACTTAGCCAAAAACATTCAGTACTTC	CASSLMRDLAKNIQYF
TRBV5-4	TRBJ2-3	TRBD1	.	TGTGCCAGCAGTGGAGGGACAGGGGGCCGGGCAGATACGCAGTATTTT	CASSGGTGGRADTQYF
TRBV6-5	TRBJ1-2	.	few	TGTGCCAGCAGTAGTGGTGGCTACACCTTC	CASSSGGYTF
TRBV5-4	TRBJ2-1	.	.	TGTGCCAGCAGCGCCACGAGACATACCTACAATGAGCAGTTCTTC	CASSATRHTYNEQFF
TRBV7-2	TRBJ1-2	.	.	TGTGCCACGGCGGGATTCGGACAGAACTATGGCTACACCTTC	CATAGFGQNYGYTF
TRBV18	TRBJ2-3	TRBD1	.	TGTGCCAGCTCACCACCGAGGACAGGCGCTGGGGGCACAGATACGCAGTATTTT	CASSPPRTGAGGTDTQYF
TRBV9	TRBJ2-7	TRBD2	.	TGTGCCAGCAGCCCCGGGGGGGGGTACGAGCAGTACTTC	CASSPGGGYEQYF
TRBV4-1	TRBJ1-1	TRBD1	.	TGCGCCAGCAGCCAAGTGGCGACAGGGTTGAACACTGAAGCTTTCTTT	CASSQVATGLNTEAFF
TRBV4-3	TRBJ1-2	.	once	TGCGCCAGCAGCCAAGCTTCGGGGAGGGCGGGTGGCTACACCTTC	CASSQASGRAGGYTF
TRBV28	TRBJ1-1	TRBD1	.	TGTGCCAGCAGTTTAAACAGGGGGAGAGGAGCTTTCTTT	CASSLNRGRGAFF
TRBV3-1/TRBV3-2	TRBJ1-2	.	.	TGTGCCAGCAGCCAAGAAAGTTTTGTGGGGGACGGTGGCTACACCTTC	CASSQESFVGDGGYTF
TRBV28	TRBJ2-1	.	.	TGTGCCAGCCTAGACGCCTTCCTTTCCTACAATGAGCAGTTCTTC	CASLDAFLSYNEQFF
TRBV7-6	TRBJ2-1	.	.	TGTGCCAGCAGCCCCGGGAACTCTCGGTACAATGAGCAGTTCTTC	CASSPGNSRYNEQFF
TRBV11-2	TRBJ1-2	.	few	TGTGCCAGCAGCTTACTCGGGATGGGACGGGGTGGCTACACCTTC	CASSLLGMGRGGYTF
TRBV9	TRBJ1-2	.	once	TGTGCCAGCAGCGTAGAGGGGGGCAGATATAACTATGGCTACACCTTC	CASSVEGGRYNYGYTF
TRBV27	TRBJ1-2	.	.	TGTGCCAGCAGTTTAAAAGGAGGGGGCTACACCTTC	CASSLKGGGYTF
TRBV3-1/TRBV3-2	TRBJ1-1	.	.	TGTGCCAGCAGCCAAGGGGGTGGCACTGAAGCTTTCTTT	CASSQGGGTEAFF
TRBV7-8	TRBJ2-7	.	once	TGTGCCAGCAGCTTAATATCCTACGAGCAGTACTTC	CASSLISYEQYF
TRBV5-6	TRBJ1-2	.	.	TGTGCCAGCAGCCCAGAAGGCACTAGCTATGGCTACACCTTC	CASSPEGTSYGYTF
TRBV6-6	TRBJ2-2	.	.	TGTGCCAGTTCCCACCTTATAGGGGAGCTGTTTTTT	CASSHLIGELFF
TRBV6-2/TRBV6-3	TRBJ1-5	.	.	TGTGCCAGCAGCCGCATGCCCCAGCCCCAGCATTTT	CASSRMPQPQHF
TRBV7-6	TRBJ1-2	.	.	TGTGCCAGCAGCCCTGACGAGCTCTATGGCTACACCTTC	CASSPDELYGYTF
TRBV28	TRBJ2-3	TRBD1	.	TGTGCCAGCTTCGGACAGGGGTTGAGCACAGATACGCAGTATTTT	CASFGQGLSTDTQYF
TRBV11-2	TRBJ1-1	.	.	TGTGCCAGCAGCTTAGAAGGTTTGACGGTTGAAGCTTTCTTT	CASSLEGLTVEAFF
TRBV7-8	TRBJ1-5	.	.	TGTGCCAGCAGCCACGCCAGGACACCCAGTCAGCCCCAGCATTTT	CASSHARTPSQPQHF
TRBV7-2	TRBJ2-7	.	.	TGTGCCAGCAGCTTTGGGGGGAACCCATACGAGCAGTACTTC	CASSFGGNPYEQYF
TRBV15	TRBJ1-2	TRBD1	.	TGTGCCACCAGCAGAGGAGGGGGCGACGTGGGTGGCTACACCTTC	CATSRGGGDVGGYTF
TRBV7-8	TRBJ1-1	.	.	TGTGCCAGCAGCCTCCGGAGCACTGAAGCTTTCTTT	CASSLRSTEAFF
TRBV3-1/TRBV3-2	TRBJ1-6	TRBD1	once	TGTGCCAGCAGCCAAGAAAGGAGGGGGCGATCGACACCCCTCCACTTT	CASSQERRGRSTPLHF
TRBV19	TRBJ1-5	.	.	TGTGCCAGTACCCCGGACGGATATAGCAATCAGCCCCAGCATTTT	CASTPDGYSNQPQHF
TRBV11-2	TRBJ2-7	TRBD2	.	TGTGCCAGCAGCCTTGGGACTAGCGGAACGAGAGAGCAGTACTTC	CASSLGTSGTREQYF
TRBV5-1	TRBJ2-3	.	few	TGCGCCAGCAGGTACGGTAGCACAGATACGCAGTATTTT	CASRYGSTDTQYF
TRBV3-1/TRBV3-2	TRBJ1-1	.	.	TGTGCCAGCAGCCAAGTTAGTGCCGGACGGTCGGCGGCTTTCTTT	CASSQVSAGRSAAFF
TRBV7-2	TRBJ2-1	.	.	TGTGCCAGCAGCTCCGCTGGGTATGAGCAGTTCTTC	CASSSAGYEQFF
TRBV19	TRBJ1-2	.	.	TGTGCCAGTAGTACGGGGGGTTCTAACTATGGCTACACCTTC	CASSTGGSNYGYTF
TRBV7-6	TRBJ2-1	TRBD2	.	TGTGCCAGCAGCTCACGGACTAGCGGGGGAGGATACAATGAGCAGTTCTTC	CASSSRTSGGGYNEQFF
TRBV2	TRBJ2-7	.	.	TGTGCCAGCAGTATCGCCAGGAGAGCAAGTAGCTACGAGCAGTACTTC	CASSIARRASSYEQYF
TRBV2	TRBJ2-3	TRBD2	.	TGTGCCAGCAGGCAACTAGCGTTAAGCACAGATACGCAGTATTTT	CASRQLALSTDTQYF
TRBV27	TRBJ1-6	.	.	TGTGCCAGCAGCCCGCTCCGGGAATCACCCCTCCACTTT	CASSPLRESPLHF